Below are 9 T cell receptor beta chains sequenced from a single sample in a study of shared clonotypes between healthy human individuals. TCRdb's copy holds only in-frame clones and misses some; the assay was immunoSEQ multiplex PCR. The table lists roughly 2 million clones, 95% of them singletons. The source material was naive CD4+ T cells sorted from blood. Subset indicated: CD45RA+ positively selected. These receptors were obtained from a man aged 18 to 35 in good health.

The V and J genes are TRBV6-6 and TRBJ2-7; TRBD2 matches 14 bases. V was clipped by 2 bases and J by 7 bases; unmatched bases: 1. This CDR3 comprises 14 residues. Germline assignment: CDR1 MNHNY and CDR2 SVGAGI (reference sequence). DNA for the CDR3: TGTGCCAGCAGTTACGGACTAGCGGGGGGAGAGCAGTACTTC. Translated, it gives CASSYGLAGGEQYF.

CDR3 region: CASRLGQGSADYGYTF. CDR3 coding DNA: TGTGCCAGCAGGCTCGGACAGGGGTCTGCTGACTATGGCTACACCTTC. This rearrangement joins TRBV5-8 to TRBJ1-2, with 9 bases aligning to TRBD1. Germline assignment: CDR1 SGHTS and CDR2 YDEGEE. V lost 5 bases, J lost 3 bases, and 11 bases stayed unmatched. CDR3 length equals 16 residues.

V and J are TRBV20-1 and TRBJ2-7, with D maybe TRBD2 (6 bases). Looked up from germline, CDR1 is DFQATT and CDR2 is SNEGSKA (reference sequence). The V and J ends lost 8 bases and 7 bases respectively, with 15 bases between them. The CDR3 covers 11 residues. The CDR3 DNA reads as TGCAGTACCTGGACGCGGGGAGAGCAGTACTTC. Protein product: CSTWTRGEQYF.

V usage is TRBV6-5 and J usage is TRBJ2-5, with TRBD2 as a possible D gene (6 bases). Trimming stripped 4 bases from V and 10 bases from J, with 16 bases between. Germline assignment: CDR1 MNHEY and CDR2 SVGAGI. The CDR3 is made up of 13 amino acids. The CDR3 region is CASSSPGDRNQYF. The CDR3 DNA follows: TGTGCCAGCAGTTCCCCGGGGGATCGTAACCAGTACTTC.

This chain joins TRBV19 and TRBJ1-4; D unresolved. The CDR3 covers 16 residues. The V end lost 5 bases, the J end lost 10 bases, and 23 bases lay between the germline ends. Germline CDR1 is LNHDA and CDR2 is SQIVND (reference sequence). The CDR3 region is CASSPSGLFPRGKLFF. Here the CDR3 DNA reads TGTGCCAGTAGTCCGTCCGGACTTTTCCCTCGGGGAAAACTGTTTTTT.

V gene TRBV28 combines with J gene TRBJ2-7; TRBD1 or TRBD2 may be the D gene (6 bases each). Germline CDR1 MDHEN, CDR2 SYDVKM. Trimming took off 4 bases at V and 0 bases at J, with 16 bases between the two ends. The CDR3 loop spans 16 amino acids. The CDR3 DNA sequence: TGTGCCAGCAGTTCGTCGGGGGCGGTGAGCTCCTACGAGCAGTACTTC. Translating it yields CASSSSGAVSSYEQYF.

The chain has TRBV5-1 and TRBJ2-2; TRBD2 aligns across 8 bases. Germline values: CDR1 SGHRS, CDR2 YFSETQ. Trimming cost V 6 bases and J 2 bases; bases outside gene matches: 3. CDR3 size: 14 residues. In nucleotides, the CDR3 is TGCGCCAGCAAACTAGCGGAAAACACCGGGGAGCTGTTTTTT. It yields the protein CASKLAENTGELFF. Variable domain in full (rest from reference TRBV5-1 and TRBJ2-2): KAGVTQTPRYLIKTRGQQVTLSCSPISGHRSVSWYQQTPGQGLQFLFEYFSETQRNKGNFPGRFSGRQFSNSRSEMNVSTLELGDSALYLCASKLAENTGELFFGEGSRLTVL.

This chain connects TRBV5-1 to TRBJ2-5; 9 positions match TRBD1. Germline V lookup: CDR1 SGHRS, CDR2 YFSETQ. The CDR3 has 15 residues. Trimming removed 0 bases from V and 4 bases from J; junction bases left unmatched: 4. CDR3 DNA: TGCGCCAGCAGCTTGGCACAGGGGGCTGGAGAGACCCAGTACTTC. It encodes CASSLAQGAGETQYF. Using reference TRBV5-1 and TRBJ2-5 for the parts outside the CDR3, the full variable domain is KAGVTQTPRYLIKTRGQQVTLSCSPISGHRSVSWYQQTPGQGLQFLFEYFSETQRNKGNFPGRFSGRQFSNSRSEMNVSTLELGDSALYLCASSLAQGAGETQYFGPGTRLLVL.

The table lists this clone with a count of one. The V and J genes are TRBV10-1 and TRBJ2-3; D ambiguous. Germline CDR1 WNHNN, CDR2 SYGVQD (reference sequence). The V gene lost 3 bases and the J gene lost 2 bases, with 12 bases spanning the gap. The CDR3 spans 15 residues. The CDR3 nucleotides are TGCGCCAGCAGTGACCTACCCGAGTCCACAGATACGCAGTATTTT. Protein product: CASSDLPESTDTQYF.